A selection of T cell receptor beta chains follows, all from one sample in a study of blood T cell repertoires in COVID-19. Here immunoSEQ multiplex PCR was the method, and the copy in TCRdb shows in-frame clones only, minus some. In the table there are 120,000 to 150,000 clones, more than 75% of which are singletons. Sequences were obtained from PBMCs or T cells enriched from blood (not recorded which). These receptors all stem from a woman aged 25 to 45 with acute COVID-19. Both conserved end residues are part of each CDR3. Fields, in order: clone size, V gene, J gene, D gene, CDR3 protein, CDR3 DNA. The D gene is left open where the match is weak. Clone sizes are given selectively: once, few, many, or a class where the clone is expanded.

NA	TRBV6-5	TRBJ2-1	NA	CASTLAKGGNEQFF	TGTGCCAGCACGCTAGCCAAGGGTGGTAATGAGCAGTTCTTC
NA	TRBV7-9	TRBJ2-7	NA	CASSFPSSYEQYF	TGTGCCAGCAGCTTCCCCTCCTCCTACGAGCAGTACTTC
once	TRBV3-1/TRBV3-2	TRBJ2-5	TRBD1	CASSQPGTAQETQYF	TGTGCCAGCAGCCAACCCGGGACAGCCCAAGAGACCCAGTACTTC
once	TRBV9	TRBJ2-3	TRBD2	CASSAGRGGAGGQDTQYF	TGTGCCAGCAGCGCCGGTAGGGGAGGAGCGGGAGGGCAAGATACGCAGTATTTT
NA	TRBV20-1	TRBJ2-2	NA	CSACDGAGELFF	TGCAGTGCTTGTGACGGGGCCGGGGAGCTGTTTTTT
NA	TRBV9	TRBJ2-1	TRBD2	CASSAGLADYNEQFF	TGTGCCAGCAGCGCGGGACTAGCGGACTACAATGAGCAGTTCTTC
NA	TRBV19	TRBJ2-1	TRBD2	CASSRLAGVNEQFF	TGTGCCAGTAGTAGGCTAGCGGGAGTTAATGAGCAGTTCTTC
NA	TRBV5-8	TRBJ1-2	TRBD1	CASSLEPGGGYGYTF	TGTGCCAGCAGCTTGGAACCAGGGGGCGGCTATGGCTACACCTTC
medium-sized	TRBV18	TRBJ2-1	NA	CASSPLEAAGFNEQFF	TGTGCCAGCTCACCATTGGAGGCAGCAGGATTCAATGAGCAGTTCTTC
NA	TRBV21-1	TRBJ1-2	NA	CASSKALLFLYGYTF	TGTGCCAGCAGCAAAGCGCTTCTATTCCTCTATGGCTACACCTTC
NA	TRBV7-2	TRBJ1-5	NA	CAIIEGGSNQPQHF	TGTGCCATCATCGAAGGGGGTAGCAATCAGCCCCAGCATTTT
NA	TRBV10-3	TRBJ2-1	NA	CAIMGQASDQFF	TGTGCCATCATGGGGCAGGCCTCGGATCAGTTCTTC
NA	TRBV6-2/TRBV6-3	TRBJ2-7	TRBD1	CASSLGQGYSYEQYF	TGTGCCAGCAGCTTGGGACAGGGCTATTCCTACGAGCAGTACTTC
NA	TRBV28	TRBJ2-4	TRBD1	CASSRTGVKNIQYF	TGTGCCAGCAGCCGGACAGGGGTCAAAAACATTCAGTACTTC
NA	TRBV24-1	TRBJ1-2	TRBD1	CATSDSWTQGNLEGYTF	TGTGCCACCAGTGATTCGTGGACACAGGGGAATCTTGAAGGCTACACCTTC
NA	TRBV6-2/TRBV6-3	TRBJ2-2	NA	CASSYLRDTGELFF	TGTGCCAGCAGTTACCTAAGAGACACCGGGGAGCTGTTTTTT
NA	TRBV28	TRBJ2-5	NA	CATRTASLGETQYF	TGTGCCACGCGTACTGCTAGCCTGGGAGAGACCCAGTACTTC
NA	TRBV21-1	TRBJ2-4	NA	CASSKKSRGSHKNIQYF	TGTGCCAGCAGCAAAAAGTCTCGCGGGAGCCACAAAAACATTCAGTACTTC
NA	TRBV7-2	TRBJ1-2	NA	CASSSMGGTLDGYTF	TGTGCCAGCAGCTCCATGGGGGGGACGTTGGATGGCTACACCTTC
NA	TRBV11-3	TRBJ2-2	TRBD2	CASSFSSGNTGELFF	TGTGCCAGCAGCTTCTCTAGCGGGAACACCGGGGAGCTGTTTTTT
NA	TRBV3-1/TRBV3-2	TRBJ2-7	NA	CASSQVLRAEQYF	TGTGCCAGCAGCCAAGTCCTCAGGGCCGAGCAGTACTTC
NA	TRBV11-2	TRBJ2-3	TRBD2	CASSLAKGLAGVRTDTQYF	TGTGCCAGCAGCTTAGCGAAGGGACTAGCGGGAGTGCGAACAGATACGCAGTATTTT
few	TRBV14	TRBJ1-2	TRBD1	CASSQTGGGYGYTF	TGTGCCAGCAGCCAGACAGGGGGCGGCTATGGCTACACCTTC
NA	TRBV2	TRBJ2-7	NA	CARGREVYF	TGTGCCAGGGGGCGGGAAGTTTACTTC
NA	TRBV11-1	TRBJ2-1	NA	CASSPQEGSSYNEQFF	TGTGCCAGCAGCCCCCAGGAAGGAAGCTCCTACAATGAGCAGTTCTTC
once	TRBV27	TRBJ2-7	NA	CASSLYEQYF	TGTGCCAGCAGTCTCTACGAGCAGTACTTC
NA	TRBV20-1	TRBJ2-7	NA	CSASWSGLPYEQYF	TGCAGTGCTAGTTGGTCAGGGCTTCCCTACGAGCAGTACTTC
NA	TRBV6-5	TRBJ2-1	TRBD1	CASSLGQDFGDEQFF	TGTGCCAGCAGTCTCGGACAGGATTTCGGGGATGAGCAGTTCTTC
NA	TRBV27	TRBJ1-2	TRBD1	CASSGQGYGYTF	TGTGCCAGCAGTGGACAGGGCTATGGCTACACCTTC
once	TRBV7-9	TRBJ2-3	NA	CASSPAGQPTDTQYF	TGTGCCAGCAGCCCTGCGGGACAGCCTACAGATACGCAGTATTTT
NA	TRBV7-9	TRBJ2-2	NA	CASRRELTSPVENTGELFF	TGTGCCAGCAGACGTGAGCTTACTAGCCCGGTTGAAAACACCGGGGAGCTGTTTTTT
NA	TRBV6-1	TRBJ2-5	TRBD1	CASRERIGQGFQETQYF	TGTGCCAGCAGGGAACGCATAGGACAGGGCTTCCAAGAGACCCAGTACTTC
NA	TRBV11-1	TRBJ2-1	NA	CASSFRGNYNEQFF	TGTGCCAGCAGCTTCAGGGGAAACTACAATGAGCAGTTCTTC
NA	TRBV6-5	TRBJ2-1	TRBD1	CASSRAGQAYNEQFF	TGTGCCAGCAGCCGGGCGGGACAGGCCTACAATGAGCAGTTCTTC
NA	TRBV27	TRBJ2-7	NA	CASSPLWRPSDDEQYF	TGTGCCAGCAGTCCCCTGTGGCGGCCTAGCGACGACGAGCAGTACTTC
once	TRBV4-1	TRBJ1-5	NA	CASSLRGERSDQPQHF	TGCGCCAGCAGCCTACGGGGGGAACGGAGCGATCAGCCCCAGCATTTT
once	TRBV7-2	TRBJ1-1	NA	CASSLGGLNTEAFF	TGTGCCAGCAGCTTAGGGGGCTTGAACACTGAAGCTTTCTTT
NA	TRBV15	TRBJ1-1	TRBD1	CATSRGQGSSEAFF	TGTGCCACCAGCAGGGGACAGGGAAGCTCTGAAGCTTTCTTT
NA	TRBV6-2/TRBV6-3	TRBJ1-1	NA	CASSHPSLNTEAFF	TGTGCCAGCAGCCATCCGTCTTTGAACACTGAAGCTTTCTTT
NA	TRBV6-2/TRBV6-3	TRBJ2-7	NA	CASSWGDRTYEQYF	TGTGCCAGCAGCTGGGGAGATCGAACCTACGAGCAGTACTTC
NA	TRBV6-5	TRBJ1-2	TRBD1	CASLEQQGIGGYTF	TGTGCCTCATTAGAGCAACAGGGGATCGGCGGCTACACCTTC
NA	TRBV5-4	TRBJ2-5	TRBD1	CASSLAGGEVETQYF	TGTGCCAGCAGCTTGGCAGGGGGAGAAGTGGAGACCCAGTACTTC
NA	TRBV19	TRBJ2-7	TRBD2	CASRGLPGTSGEQYF	TGTGCCAGTAGGGGGCTTCCTGGGACTAGCGGCGAGCAGTACTTC
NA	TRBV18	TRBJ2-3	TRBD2	CASSQLAGSTDTQYF	TGTGCCAGCTCACAGTTAGCGGGAAGCACAGATACGCAGTATTTT
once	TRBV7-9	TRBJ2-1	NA	CASSLAEGANYEQFF	TGTGCCAGCAGCTTAGCGGAGGGCGCAAACTATGAGCAGTTCTTC
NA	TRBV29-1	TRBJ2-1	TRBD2	CSTPGRGTVSEQFF	TGCAGCACCCCAGGGCGGGGGACCGTAAGTGAGCAGTTCTTC
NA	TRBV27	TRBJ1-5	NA	CASSRGGAALPQHF	TGTGCCAGCAGCCGCGGGGGGGCTGCTCTGCCCCAGCATTTT
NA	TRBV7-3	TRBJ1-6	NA	CASSLKGEGSPLHF	TGTGCCAGCAGCTTAAAGGGGGAAGGATCACCCCTCCACTTT
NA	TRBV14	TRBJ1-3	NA	CASSQSGVYSGNTIYF	TGTGCCAGCAGCCAATCCGGGGTGTACTCTGGAAACACCATATATTTT
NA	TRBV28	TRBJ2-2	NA	CASSFLRGGGELFF	TGTGCCAGCAGTTTCCTACGGGGAGGCGGGGAGCTGTTTTTT
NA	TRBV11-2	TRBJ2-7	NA	CASSLDLIGVTGIDEQYF	TGTGCCAGCAGCTTAGATTTAATTGGTGTCACGGGGATCGACGAGCAGTACTTC